The clone carrying this T cell receptor (beta chain) has a handful of counts. MiXCR was run by TCRdb on the RT-PCR reads, yielding one entry per CDR3 protein. The sample yields more than 600,000 distinct CDR3 sequences, approximately 14% seen once. V was trimmed by 1 base and J by 4 bases, leaving 8 bases between them. From germline, CDR1 is KGHSH and CDR2 LQKENI. This CDR3 comprises 14 residues. This sequence joins TRBV18 and TRBJ2-1; the D is unclear. The origin of this receptor is a female donor in good health, serving as a healthy control. Material: memory CD4+ T cells from blood. The CDR3: CASSPLSLYNEQFF. CDR3 in DNA: TGTGCCAGCTCACCACTAAGCCTGTACAATGAGCAGTTCTTC.